This T cell receptor (beta chain) was obtained from a study of siplizumab effects on memory and regulatory T cells. Findings of the study overall: Phenotypic classification as naive or memory proved unattainable for roughly 75-96% of proliferating CD4+ or CD8+ clones. Contribution to the alloresponse seemed major for naive T cells, which also seemed more diverse than memory cells. Mapping to unstimulated subsets was achieved for only a minor fraction of alloreactive clones.

About this clone: Its target is not known.

Assay: immunoSEQ multiplex PCR; the TCRdb copy retains only in-frame clones and omits some. The sample has roughly 100,000 clones, roughly 90% seen once. The sequenced sample consisted of CD4+ T cells sorted from blood. This sequence was found in a human donor in good health.

The CDR3: CASSQAGGVSYEQYF. CDR3 DNA sequence: TGTGCCAGCAGCCAGGCGGGAGGGGTCTCCTACGAGCAGTACTTC. The V and J genes are TRBV4-2 and TRBJ2-7; TRBD2 agrees at 9 bases. The germline gives CDR1 LGHNA, CDR2 YNFKEQ. The length of the CDR3 is 15 residues. With V trimmed by 3 bases and J by 0 bases, 3 bases remained unmatched.